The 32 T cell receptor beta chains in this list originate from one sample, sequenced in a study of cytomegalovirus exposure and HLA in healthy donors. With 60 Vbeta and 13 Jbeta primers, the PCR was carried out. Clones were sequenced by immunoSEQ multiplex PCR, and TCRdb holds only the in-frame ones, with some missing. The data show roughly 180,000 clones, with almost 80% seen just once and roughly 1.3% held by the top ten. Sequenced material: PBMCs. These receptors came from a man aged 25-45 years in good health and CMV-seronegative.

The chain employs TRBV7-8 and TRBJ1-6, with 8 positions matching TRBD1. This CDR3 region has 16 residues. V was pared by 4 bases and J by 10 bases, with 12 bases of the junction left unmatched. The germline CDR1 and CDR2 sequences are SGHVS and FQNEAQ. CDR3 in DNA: TGTGCCAGCAGCTGGGGGGCAACAGGGGGATGGTCACCCCTCCACTTT. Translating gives CASSWGATGGWSPLHF.

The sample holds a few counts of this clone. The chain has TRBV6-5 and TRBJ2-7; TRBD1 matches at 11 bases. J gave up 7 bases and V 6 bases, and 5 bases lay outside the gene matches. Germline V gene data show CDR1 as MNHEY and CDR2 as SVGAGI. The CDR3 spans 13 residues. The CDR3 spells CASRTGTGGEQYF. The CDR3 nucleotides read TGTGCCAGCAGAACCGGGACAGGGGGAGAGCAGTACTTC.

DNA for the CDR3: TGCGCCAGCCGGAAGGAGACCAGGGGGAACTACGAGCAGTACTTC. It encodes CASRKETRGNYEQYF. The chain employs TRBV10-2 and TRBJ2-7; 7 nucleotides align to TRBD1. This CDR3 spans 15 amino acids. With V trimmed by 8 bases and J by 3 bases, 13 bases remained unmatched. Germline-derived CDR1 and CDR2 are WSHSY and SAAADI.

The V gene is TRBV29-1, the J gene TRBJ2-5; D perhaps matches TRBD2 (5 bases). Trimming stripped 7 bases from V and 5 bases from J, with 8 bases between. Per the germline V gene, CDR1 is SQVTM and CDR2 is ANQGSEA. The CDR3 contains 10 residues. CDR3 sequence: CSAGVETQYF. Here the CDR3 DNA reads TGCAGCGCCGGGGTCGAGACCCAGTACTTC.

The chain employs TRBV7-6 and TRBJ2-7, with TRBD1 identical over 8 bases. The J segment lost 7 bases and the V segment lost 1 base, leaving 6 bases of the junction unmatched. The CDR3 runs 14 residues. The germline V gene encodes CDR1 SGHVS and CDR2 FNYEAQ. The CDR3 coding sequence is TGTGCCAGCAGCTTAGGAGGACAGGGTAGAGAGCAGTACTTC. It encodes CASSLGGQGREQYF.

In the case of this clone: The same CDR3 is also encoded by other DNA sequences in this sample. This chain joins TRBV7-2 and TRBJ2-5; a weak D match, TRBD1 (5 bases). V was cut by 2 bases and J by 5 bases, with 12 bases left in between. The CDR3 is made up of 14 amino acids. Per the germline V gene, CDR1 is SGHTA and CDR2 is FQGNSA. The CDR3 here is CASSLNGWGETQYF. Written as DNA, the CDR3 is TGTGCCAGCAGCTTAAACGGCTGGGGCGAGACCCAGTACTTC.

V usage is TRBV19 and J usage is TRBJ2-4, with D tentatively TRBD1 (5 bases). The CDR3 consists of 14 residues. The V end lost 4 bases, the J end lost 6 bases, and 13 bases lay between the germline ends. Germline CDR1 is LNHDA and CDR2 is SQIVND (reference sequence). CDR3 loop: CASSSNPQGNIQYF. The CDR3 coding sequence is TGTGCCAGTAGTAGTAACCCCCAGGGAAACATTCAGTACTTC.

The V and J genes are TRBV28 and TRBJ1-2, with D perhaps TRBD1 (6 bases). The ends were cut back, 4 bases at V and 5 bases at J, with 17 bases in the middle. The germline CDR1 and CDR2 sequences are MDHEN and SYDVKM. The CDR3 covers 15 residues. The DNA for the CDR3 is TGTGCCAGCAGTTCACCCCGGACAGAGGGTTATGGCTACACCTTC. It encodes CASSSPRTEGYGYTF.

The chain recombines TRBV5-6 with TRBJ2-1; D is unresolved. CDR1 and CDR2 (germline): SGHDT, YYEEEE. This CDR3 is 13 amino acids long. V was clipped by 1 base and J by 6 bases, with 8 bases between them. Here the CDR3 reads CASSLTWANEQFF. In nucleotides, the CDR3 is TGTGCCAGCAGCTTGACATGGGCCAATGAGCAGTTCTTC.

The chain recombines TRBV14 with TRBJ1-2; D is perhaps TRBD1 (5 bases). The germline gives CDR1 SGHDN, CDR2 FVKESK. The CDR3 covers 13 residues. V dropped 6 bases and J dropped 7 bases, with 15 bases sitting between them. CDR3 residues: CASRRTGTPGYTF. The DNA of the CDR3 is TGTGCCAGCAGGAGAACAGGTACTCCTGGCTACACCTTC.

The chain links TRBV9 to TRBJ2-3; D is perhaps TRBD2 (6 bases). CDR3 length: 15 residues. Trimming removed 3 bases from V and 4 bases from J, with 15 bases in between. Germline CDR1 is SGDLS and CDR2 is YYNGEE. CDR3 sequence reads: CASSGSLATADTQYF. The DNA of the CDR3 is TGTGCCAGCAGCGGATCGCTAGCGACGGCAGATACGCAGTATTTT.

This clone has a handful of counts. CDR3 nucleotide sequence: TGTGCCAGCAGACTACCGGGACAGGGAACCTACGAGCAGTACTTC. It translates to CASRLPGQGTYEQYF. The chain combines TRBV2 with TRBJ2-7, with TRBD1 matching 9 bases. The CDR3 runs 15 residues. Losses at the gene ends were 6 bases for V and 2 bases for J; bases not matched to a gene: 8. CDR1 and CDR2 (germline): SNHLY, FYNNEI.

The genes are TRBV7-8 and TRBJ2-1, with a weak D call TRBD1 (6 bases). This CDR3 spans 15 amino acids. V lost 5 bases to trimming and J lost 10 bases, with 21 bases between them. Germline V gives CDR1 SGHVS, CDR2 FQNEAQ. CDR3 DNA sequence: TGTGCCAGCAGCCCTCTTGGGGGCTCCACATCCGAGCAGTTCTTC. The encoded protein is CASSPLGGSTSEQFF.

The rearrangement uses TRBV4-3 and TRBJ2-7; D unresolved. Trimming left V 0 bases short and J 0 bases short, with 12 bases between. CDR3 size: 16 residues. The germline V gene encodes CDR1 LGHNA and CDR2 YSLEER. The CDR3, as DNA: TGCGCCAGCAGCCAAGATTACGCGGATAGCTCCTACGAGCAGTACTTC. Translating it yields CASSQDYADSSYEQYF.

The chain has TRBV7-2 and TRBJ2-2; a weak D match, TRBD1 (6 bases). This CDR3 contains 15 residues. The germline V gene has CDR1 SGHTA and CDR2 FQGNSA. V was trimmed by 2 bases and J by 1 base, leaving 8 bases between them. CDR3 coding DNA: TGTGCCAGCAGCTTAAGAGGGGGGAACACCGGGGAGCTGTTTTTT. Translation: CASSLRGGNTGELFF.

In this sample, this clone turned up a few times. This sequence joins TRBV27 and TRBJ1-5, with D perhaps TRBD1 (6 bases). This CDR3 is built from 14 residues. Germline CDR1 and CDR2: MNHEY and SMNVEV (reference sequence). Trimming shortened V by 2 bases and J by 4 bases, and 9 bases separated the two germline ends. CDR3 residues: CASSLRDTNQPQHF. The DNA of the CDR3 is TGTGCCAGCAGTTTAAGGGACACTAATCAGCCCCAGCATTTT.

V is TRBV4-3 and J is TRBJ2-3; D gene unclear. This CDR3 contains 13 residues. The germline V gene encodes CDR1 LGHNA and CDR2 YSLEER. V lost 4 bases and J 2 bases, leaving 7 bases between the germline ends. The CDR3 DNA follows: TGCGCCAGCAGCCCTAGGATCACAGATACGCAGTATTTT. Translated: CASSPRITDTQYF.

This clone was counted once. CDR3 in amino acids: CASSYSSVSNQPQHF. The CDR3 region has the DNA TGTGCCAGCAGTTACTCCTCAGTTAGCAATCAGCCCCAGCATTTT. The chain is built from TRBV6-5 and TRBJ1-5; the D is unclear. The CDR3 is 15 residues long. The germline CDR1 and CDR2 sequences are MNHEY and SVGAGI. V was shortened by 0 bases and J by 0 bases, with 6 bases between the two germline ends.

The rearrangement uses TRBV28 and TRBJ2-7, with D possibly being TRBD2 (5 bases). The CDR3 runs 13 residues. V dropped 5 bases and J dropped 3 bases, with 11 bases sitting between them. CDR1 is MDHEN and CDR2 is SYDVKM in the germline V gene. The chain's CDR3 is CASSPGSRYEQYF. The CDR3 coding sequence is TGTGCCAGCAGTCCGGGGTCCCGCTACGAGCAGTACTTC.

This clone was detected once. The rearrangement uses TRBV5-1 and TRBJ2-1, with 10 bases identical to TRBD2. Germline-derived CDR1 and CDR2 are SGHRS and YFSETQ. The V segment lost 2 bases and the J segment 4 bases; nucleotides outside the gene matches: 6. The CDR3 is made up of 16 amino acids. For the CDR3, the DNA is TGCGCCAGCAGCTTCTTCCAGCGGGGGGGGTACAATGAGCAGTTCTTC. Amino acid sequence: CASSFFQRGGYNEQFF.

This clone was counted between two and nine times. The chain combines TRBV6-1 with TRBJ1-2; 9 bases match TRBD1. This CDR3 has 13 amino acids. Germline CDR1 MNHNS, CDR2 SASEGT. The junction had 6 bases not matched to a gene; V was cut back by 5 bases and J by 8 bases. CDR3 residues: CASSWTGERGYTF. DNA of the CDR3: TGTGCCAGCAGTTGGACAGGGGAGAGGGGCTACACCTTC.

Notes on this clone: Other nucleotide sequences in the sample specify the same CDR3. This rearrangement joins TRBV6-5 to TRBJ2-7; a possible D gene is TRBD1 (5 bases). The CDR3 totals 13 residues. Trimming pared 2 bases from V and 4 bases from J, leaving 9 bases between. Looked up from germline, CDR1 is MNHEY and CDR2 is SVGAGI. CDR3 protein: CASSYRDSYEQYF. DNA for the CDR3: TGTGCCAGCAGTTACCGCGACAGTTACGAGCAGTACTTC.

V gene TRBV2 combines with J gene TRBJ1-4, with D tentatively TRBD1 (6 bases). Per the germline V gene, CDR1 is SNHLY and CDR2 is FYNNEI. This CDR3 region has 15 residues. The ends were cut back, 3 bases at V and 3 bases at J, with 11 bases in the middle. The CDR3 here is CASSDQGSANEKLFF. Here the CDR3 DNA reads TGTGCCAGCAGTGATCAGGGGAGCGCTAATGAAAAACTGTTTTTT.

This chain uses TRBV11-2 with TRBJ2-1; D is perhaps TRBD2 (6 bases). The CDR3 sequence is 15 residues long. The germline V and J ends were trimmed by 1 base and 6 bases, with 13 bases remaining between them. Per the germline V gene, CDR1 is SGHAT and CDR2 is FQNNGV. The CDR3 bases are TGTGCCAGCAGCTTAGTACCGACTAGTCCCAATGAGCAGTTCTTC. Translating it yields CASSLVPTSPNEQFF.

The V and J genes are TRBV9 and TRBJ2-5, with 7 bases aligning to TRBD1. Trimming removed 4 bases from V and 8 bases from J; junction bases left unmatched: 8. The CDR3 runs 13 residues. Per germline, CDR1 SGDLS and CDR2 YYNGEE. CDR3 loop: CASSPSNRGTQYF. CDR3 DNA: TGTGCCAGCAGCCCTTCAAACAGGGGAACCCAGTACTTC. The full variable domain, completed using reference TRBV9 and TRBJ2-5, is DSGVTQTPKHLITATGQRVTLRCSPRSGDLSVYWYQQSLDQGLQFLIQYYNGEERAKGNILERFSAQQFPDLHSELNLSSLELGDSALYFCASSPSNRGTQYFGPGTRLLVL.

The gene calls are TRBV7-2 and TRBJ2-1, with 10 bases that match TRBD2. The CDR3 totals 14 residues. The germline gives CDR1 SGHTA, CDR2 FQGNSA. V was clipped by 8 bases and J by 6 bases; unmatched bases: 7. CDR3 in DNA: TGTGCCAGCCAGCGGGAGGGCCTCGGCAATGAGCAGTTCTTC. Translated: CASQREGLGNEQFF.

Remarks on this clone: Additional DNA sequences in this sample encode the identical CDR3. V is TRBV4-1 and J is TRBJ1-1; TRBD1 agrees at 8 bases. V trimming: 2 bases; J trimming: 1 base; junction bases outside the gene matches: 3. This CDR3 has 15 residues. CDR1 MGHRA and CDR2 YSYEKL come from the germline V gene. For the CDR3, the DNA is TGCGCCAGCAGCCAACCTGGACAGGGGAACACTGAAGCTTTCTTT. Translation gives CASSQPGQGNTEAFF.

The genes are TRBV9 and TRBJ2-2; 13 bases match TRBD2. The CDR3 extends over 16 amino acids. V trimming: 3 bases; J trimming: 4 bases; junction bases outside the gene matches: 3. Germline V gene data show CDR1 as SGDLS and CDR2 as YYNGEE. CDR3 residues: CASSATSGRATGELFF. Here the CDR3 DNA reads TGTGCCAGCAGCGCTACTAGCGGGAGGGCCACCGGGGAGCTGTTTTTT.

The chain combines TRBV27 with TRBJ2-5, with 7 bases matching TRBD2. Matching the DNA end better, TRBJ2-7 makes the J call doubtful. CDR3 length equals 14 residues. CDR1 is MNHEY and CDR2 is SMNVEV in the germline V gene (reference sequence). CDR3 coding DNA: TGTGCCAGCAGTTTAGTGGCGGGGGCCTACGAGCAGTACTTC. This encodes CASSLVAGAYEQYF.

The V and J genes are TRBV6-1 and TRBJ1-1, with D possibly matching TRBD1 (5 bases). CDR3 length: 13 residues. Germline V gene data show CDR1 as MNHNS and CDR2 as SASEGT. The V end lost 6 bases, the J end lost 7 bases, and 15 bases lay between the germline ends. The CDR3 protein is CASSNIQGFEAFF. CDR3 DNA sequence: TGTGCCAGCAGCAACATCCAGGGATTTGAAGCTTTCTTT.

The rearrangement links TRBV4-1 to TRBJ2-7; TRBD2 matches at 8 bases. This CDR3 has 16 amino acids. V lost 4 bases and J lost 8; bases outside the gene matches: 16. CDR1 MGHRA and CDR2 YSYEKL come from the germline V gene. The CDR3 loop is CASSPAPPRGGLKQYF. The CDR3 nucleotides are TGCGCCAGCAGCCCAGCCCCTCCACGGGGGGGGCTAAAGCAGTACTTC.

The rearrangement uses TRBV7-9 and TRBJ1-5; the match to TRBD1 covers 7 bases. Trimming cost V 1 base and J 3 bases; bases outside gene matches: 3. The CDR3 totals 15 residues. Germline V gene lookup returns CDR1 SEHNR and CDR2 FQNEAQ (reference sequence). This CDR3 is CASSLEGTDNQPQHF. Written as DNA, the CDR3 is TGTGCCAGCAGCTTAGAGGGGACAGACAATCAGCCCCAGCATTTT.